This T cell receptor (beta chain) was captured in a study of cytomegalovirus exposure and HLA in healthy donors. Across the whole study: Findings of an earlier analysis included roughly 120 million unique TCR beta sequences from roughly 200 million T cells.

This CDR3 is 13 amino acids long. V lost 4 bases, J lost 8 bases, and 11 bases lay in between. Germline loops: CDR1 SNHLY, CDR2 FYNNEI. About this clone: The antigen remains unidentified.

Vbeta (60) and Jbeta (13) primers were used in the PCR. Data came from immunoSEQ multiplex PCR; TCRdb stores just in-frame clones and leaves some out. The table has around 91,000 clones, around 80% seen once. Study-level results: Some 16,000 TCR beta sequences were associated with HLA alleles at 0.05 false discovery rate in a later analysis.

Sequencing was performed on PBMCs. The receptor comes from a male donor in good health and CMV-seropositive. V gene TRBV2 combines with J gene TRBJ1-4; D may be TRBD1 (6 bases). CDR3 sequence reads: CASSGDTMEKLFF. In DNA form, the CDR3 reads TGTGCCAGCAGTGGGGACACGATGGAAAAACTGTTTTTT.